The 24 T cell receptor beta chains reported below all come from one sample, sequenced in a study of blood T cell repertoires in COVID-19. Assay used: immunoSEQ multiplex PCR; TCRdb lists only in-frame clones, some missing. The sample records over 70,000 clones, around 91% being singletons. Material for sequencing was peripheral blood. These receptors all stem from an elderly woman with active or convalescent COVID-19.

The V gene is TRBV19, the J gene TRBJ2-1, with TRBD2 matching 9 bases. The germline V gene encodes CDR1 LNHDA and CDR2 SQIVND (reference sequence). This CDR3 has 16 residues. V shed 7 bases and J 9 bases; nucleotides not matched to a gene: 16. The CDR3 DNA reads TGTGCCAGTAAAAAAGCGGGGGGTCCAATTTCGGGTGAGCAGTTCTTC. As protein: CASKKAGGPISGEQFF.

As for this clone: Different DNA sequences within this sample yield the same CDR3. The chain is built from TRBV14 and TRBJ2-7; weak D call: TRBD1 (6 bases). The germline V and J ends were trimmed by 1 base and 3 bases, with 7 bases remaining between them. The CDR3 sequence is 13 residues long. Germline V gene data show CDR1 as SGHDN and CDR2 as FVKESK. CDR3 protein: CASSQVRGYEQYF. As DNA, the CDR3 is TGTGCCAGCAGCCAAGTCAGGGGCTACGAGCAGTACTTC.

The chain is built from TRBV28 and TRBJ2-3; 7 nucleotides align to TRBD1. The trim removed 5 bases at V and 1 base at J, leaving 6 bases unmatched. The CDR3 is 15 residues long. Germline assignment: CDR1 MDHEN and CDR2 SYDVKM. DNA of the CDR3: TGTGCCAGCAGTGAACGGACAGGACGCACAGATACGCAGTATTTT. This gives the protein CASSERTGRTDTQYF.

This clone is a singleton in its sample. The gene calls are TRBV19 and TRBJ2-3; D might be TRBD2 (6 bases). Trimming stripped 6 bases from V and 3 bases from J, with 13 bases between. CDR3 length equals 14 residues. Germline lookup yields CDR1 LNHDA and CDR2 SQIVND (reference sequence). The CDR3 DNA sequence: TGTGCCAGTAGCAGGGACTTGTTAACAGATACGCAGTATTTT. This encodes CASSRDLLTDTQYF.

The chain couples TRBV6-5 to TRBJ2-7; TRBD1 aligns across 7 bases. J was trimmed by 4 bases and V by 7 bases; bases with no gene match: 13. Germline CDR1 reads MNHEY; CDR2 reads SVGAGI. CDR3 length: 15 amino acids. The CDR3 coding sequence is TGTGCCAGCACTCCCGGCGACAGGGCCCGATACGAGCAGTACTTC. The encoded protein is CASTPGDRARYEQYF.

In this sample, this clone turned up once. The V and J genes are TRBV3-1 (or the pseudogene TRBV3-2) and TRBJ2-7, with TRBD2 matching 14 bases. Germline CDR1 is LGHDT and CDR2 is YNNKEL (reference sequence). The V segment lost 4 bases and the J segment 3 bases; nucleotides outside the gene matches: 8. The CDR3 has 17 residues. For the CDR3, the DNA is TGTGCCAGCAGCCCTCGGACTAGCGGGAGGTTTGGCTACGAGCAGTACTTC. Translation: CASSPRTSGRFGYEQYF.

This clone was picked up one time. The V and J genes are TRBV6-1 and TRBJ1-2; tentative D call: TRBD1 (6 bases). The CDR3 runs 15 residues. In germline, CDR1 is MNHNS, CDR2 SASEGT. Trimming shortened V by 1 base and J by 7 bases, and 16 bases separated the two germline ends. The DNA for the CDR3 is TGTGCCAGCAGTGAAGTCCGGGACAATTTAAGTGGCTACACCTTC. It specifies CASSEVRDNLSGYTF.

This clone was seen once. V usage is TRBV18 and J usage is TRBJ2-5; 8 nucleotides line up with TRBD1. V was pared by 6 bases and J by 4 bases, with 4 bases of the junction left unmatched. CDR1 and CDR2 from the germline V gene are KGHSH and LQKENI. This CDR3 region has 13 residues. Here the CDR3 DNA reads TGTGCCAGCTCCGGACAGGGAGGAGAGACCCAGTACTTC. The encoded protein is CASSGQGGETQYF.

The V gene is TRBV9, the J gene TRBJ2-7; 10 nucleotides agree with TRBD1. Germline CDR1 reads SGDLS; CDR2 reads YYNGEE. With V trimmed by 4 bases and J by 3 bases, 4 bases remained unmatched. The CDR3 spans 14 residues. CDR3 residues: CASSKTGGFYEQYF. CDR3 bases: TGTGCCAGCAGCAAGACAGGGGGCTTCTACGAGCAGTACTTC.

A single count supports this clone. The chain carries TRBV6-5 and TRBJ2-3; possibly TRBD1 for D (7 bases). The germline V and J ends were trimmed by 2 bases and 2 bases, with 11 bases remaining between them. CDR3 size: 15 residues. The germline V gene encodes CDR1 MNHEY and CDR2 SVGAGI. The CDR3 DNA is TGTGCCAGCAGTTACGCGGGGACAGACACAGATACGCAGTATTTT. Encoded protein: CASSYAGTDTDTQYF.

This clone has more than one count but fewer than ten. V is TRBV3-1 (or the pseudogene TRBV3-2) and J is TRBJ2-7; no clear D gene. The V gene lost 0 bases and the J gene lost 1 base, with 10 bases spanning the gap. Germline CDR1 reads LGHDT; CDR2 reads YNNKEL (reference sequence). CDR3 length: 15 residues. The CDR3 reads CASSQDTSRSYEQYF. CDR3 nucleotide sequence: TGTGCCAGCAGCCAAGATACCAGTCGATCCTACGAGCAGTACTTC.

The chain combines TRBV18 with TRBJ2-1, with 7 bases identical to TRBD1. Germline assignment: CDR1 KGHSH and CDR2 LQKENI. With 5 bases clipped from V and 7 bases from J, the junction kept 14 bases outside the gene matches. This CDR3 contains 16 residues. CDR3 in DNA: TGTGCCAGCTCATCCGACGGGACAGTTCTGGGGAATGAGCAGTTCTTC. Protein sequence: CASSSDGTVLGNEQFF.

The chain joins TRBV9 to TRBJ2-1; D is perhaps TRBD1 (6 bases). The CDR3 runs 17 residues. V was shortened by 0 bases and J by 5 bases, with 18 bases between the two germline ends. The germline V gene encodes CDR1 SGDLS and CDR2 YYNGEE. CDR3 amino acids: CASSVGGGRTYDNEQFF. The DNA of the CDR3 is TGTGCCAGCAGCGTAGGAGGGGGACGCACGTACGACAATGAGCAGTTCTTC.

V usage is TRBV4-2 and J usage is TRBJ1-5; no clear D. V lost 0 bases and J lost 9, with 9 bases in between. The germline CDR1 and CDR2 sequences are LGHNA and YNFKEQ. The CDR3 runs 13 residues. The CDR3 region has the DNA TGTGCCAGCAGCCAAGACCCCGGGAGGCCCCAGCATTTT. Translation: CASSQDPGRPQHF.

The J gene is TRBJ2-2, the V gene TRBV5-4; D might be TRBD1 (6 bases). The length of the CDR3 is 15 residues. With 5 bases removed from V and 8 bases from J, the gap between germline ends came to 19 bases. From germline, CDR1 is SGHNT and CDR2 YYREEE (reference sequence). The CDR3 DNA follows: TGTGCCAGCAGTTATACGACAGGTCAGACTGGGGAGCTGTTTTTT. Translating gives CASSYTTGQTGELFF. The full variable domain, its missing parts supplied by reference TRBV5-4 and TRBJ2-2, is ETGVTQSPTHLIKTRGQQVTLRCSSQSGHNTVSWYQQALGQGPQFIFQYYREEENGRGNFPPRFSGLQFPNYSSELNVNALELDDSALYLCASSYTTGQTGELFFGEGSRLTVL.

The chain is built from TRBV19 and TRBJ2-5, with 7 bases matching TRBD2. The CDR3 spans 14 residues. Germline CDR1 and CDR2: LNHDA and SQIVND (reference sequence). Germline trimming cut 2 bases from V and 5 bases from J; bases unmatched to any gene: 5. The CDR3 coding sequence is TGTGCCAGTAGTATATCAGGGCGGGGGGAGACCCAGTACTTC. Translation: CASSISGRGETQYF.

The CDR3 loop reads CASSLGLLAIEQYF. CDR3 coding DNA: TGCGCCAGCAGCTTGGGACTTCTAGCGATCGAGCAGTACTTC. The gene calls are TRBV5-1 and TRBJ2-7; a possible D gene is TRBD2 (6 bases). The CDR3 runs to 14 residues. Germline V gene data show CDR1 as SGHRS and CDR2 as YFSETQ. V lost 0 bases and J lost 6, with 13 bases in between.

V and J are TRBV5-4 and TRBJ2-1, with D unclear. Germline V gives CDR1 SGHNT, CDR2 YYREEE (reference sequence). Trimming left V 4 bases short and J 0 bases short, with 11 bases between. The CDR3 is 15 residues long. Written as DNA, the CDR3 is TGTGCCAGCAGCGGCGACACGAGCTCCTACAATGAGCAGTTCTTC. It translates to CASSGDTSSYNEQFF.

V gene TRBV28 combines with J gene TRBJ1-2, with TRBD1 as a possible D gene (5 bases). The ends were cut back, 3 bases at V and 4 bases at J, with 9 bases in the middle. The CDR3 has 13 residues. Germline lookup yields CDR1 MDHEN and CDR2 SYDVKM. CDR3 loop: CASSLSGGYGYTF. The CDR3, as DNA: TGTGCCAGCAGTTTGTCCGGGGGCTATGGCTACACCTTC.

This sequence joins TRBV9 and TRBJ2-3, with 9 bases aligning to TRBD2. After removal of 0 bases from V and 4 bases from J, the junction contained 12 bases not matched to a gene. CDR1 is SGDLS, CDR2 YYNGEE, per germline. The length of the CDR3 is 18 residues. CDR3 coding DNA: TGTGCCAGCAGCGTAGGTGGGACTAGCCGAGGGGGTGCAGATACGCAGTATTTT. Translating gives CASSVGGTSRGGADTQYF.

The DNA of the CDR3 is TGCAGTGCGAGAACCGGGGATGAGCAGTTCTTC. This sequence encodes CSARTGDEQFF. The chain is built from TRBV20-1 and TRBJ2-1, with D possibly being TRBD2 (5 bases). The V and J ends lost 6 bases and 8 bases respectively, with 11 bases between them. This CDR3 contains 11 residues. Looked up from germline, CDR1 is DFQATT and CDR2 is SNEGSKA (reference sequence).

The genes are TRBV6-1 and TRBJ2-6; no clear D gene. CDR3 length equals 16 residues. V was trimmed by 0 bases and J by 1 base, leaving 7 bases between them. Germline values: CDR1 MNHNS, CDR2 SASEGT. The CDR3 loop reads CASSEASGSGANVLTF. CDR3 DNA sequence: TGTGCCAGCAGTGAAGCGTCGGGTTCTGGGGCCAACGTCCTGACTTTC.

For the CDR3, the DNA is TGCGCCAGCAGCTCTCGATCAGGGGGCGACACCGGGGAGCTGTTTTTT. Translation gives CASSSRSGGDTGELFF. The chain joins TRBV10-1 to TRBJ2-2, with TRBD1 matching over 8 bases. The CDR3 is 16 amino acids. V lost 6 bases to trimming and J lost 3 bases; unmatched junction nucleotides: 9. Per the germline V gene, CDR1 is WNHNN and CDR2 is SYGVQD (reference sequence).

The chain couples TRBV4-3 to TRBJ2-6, with unresolved D. This CDR3 comprises 16 residues. Trimming took 3 bases from V and 0 from J, leaving 9 bases between them. In germline, CDR1 is LGHNA, CDR2 YSLEER. The CDR3 DNA follows: TGCGCCAGCAGCCAGGCTACAGTCTCTGGGGCCAACGTCCTGACTTTC. Amino acids: CASSQATVSGANVLTF.